These 19 T cell receptor beta chains originate from one sample sequenced in a study of T cells after yellow fever vaccination. TCRdb ran MiXCR on the 5' RACE reads and lists one entry per CDR3 protein. Of about 580,000 distinct CDR3 sequences detected, approximately 16% appear once; the ten largest clones hold 15% to 20%. Sequencing was performed on PBMCs, taken around 5 days after the first yellow fever vaccination. These receptors came from a man younger than 35 who received the YFV17D yellow fever vaccine.

In this sample, this clonotype turned up a few times. This chain links TRBV7-2 with TRBJ2-1, with D uncertain. CDR3 size: 12 residues. V was pared by 4 bases and J by 9 bases, with 10 bases between. Germline V lookup: CDR1 SGHTA, CDR2 FQGNSA. In nucleotides, the CDR3 is TGTGCCAGCAGCTGGATTATAGGTGAGCAGTTCTTC. This translates into CASSWIIGEQFF.

J is TRBJ2-5 and V is TRBV7-2; D not resolved. This CDR3 comprises 14 residues. Trimming took off 4 bases at V and 1 base at J, with 10 bases between the two ends. Germline CDR1 reads SGHTA; CDR2 reads FQGNSA. Here the CDR3 reads CASSSTRVQETQYF. Written as DNA, the CDR3 is TGTGCCAGCAGCTCCACCCGAGTCCAAGAGACCCAGTACTTC. Full variable domain (missing parts from reference TRBV7-2 and TRBJ2-5): GAGVSQSPSNKVTEKGKDVELRCDPISGHTALYWYRQSLGQGLEFLIYFQGNSAPDKSGLPSDRFSAERTGGSVSTLTIQRTQQEDSAVYLCASSSTRVQETQYFGPGTRLLVL.

A few counts support this clonotype. The chain joins TRBV7-9 to TRBJ1-2, with D possibly being TRBD1 (6 bases). Trimming took 6 bases from V and 8 from J, leaving 19 bases between them. From germline, CDR1 is SEHNR and CDR2 FQNEAQ (reference sequence). This CDR3 comprises 14 residues. This chain's CDR3 is CASSFLIQGPGYTF. Written as DNA, the CDR3 is TGTGCCAGCAGTTTCCTCATACAGGGTCCGGGCTACACCTTC.

The sample holds a few counts of this clonotype. The chain links TRBV20-1 to TRBJ1-3, with D hard to call. The CDR3 sequence is 13 residues long. Germline assignment: CDR1 DFQATT and CDR2 SNEGSKA (reference sequence). The CDR3 loop reads CSIKMSSGNTIYF. The CDR3 nucleotides are TGCTCGATCAAGATGAGCTCTGGAAACACCATATATTTT.

This clonotype was seen a handful of times. The rearrangement joins TRBV11-2 to TRBJ2-5, with TRBD2 matching over 7 bases. Germline values: CDR1 SGHAT, CDR2 FQNNGV. After removal of 5 bases from V and 4 bases from J, the junction contained 13 bases not matched to a gene. The CDR3 consists of 16 residues. The CDR3 region is CASSRSGGGRRETQYF. The DNA for the CDR3 is TGTGCCAGCAGCCGTTCGGGCGGGGGACGACGAGAGACCCAGTACTTC.

The chain uses TRBV12-3 or TRBV12-4 and TRBJ1-3; no firm D call. CDR3 size: 13 residues. V lost 6 bases and J lost 1, with 7 bases in between. The CDR3 bases are TGTGCCAGCAGATGGGTGTCTGGAAACACCATATATTTT. Its translation is CASRWVSGNTIYF.

The chain is built from TRBV5-1 and TRBJ2-5; 11 bases fit TRBD2. The germline gives CDR1 SGHRS, CDR2 YFSETQ. The length of the CDR3 is 15 residues. V lost 4 bases and J lost 3; bases outside the gene matches: 5. For the CDR3, the DNA is TGCGCCAGCAGCCCGTCGACTAGCGGGGAAGAGACCCAGTACTTC. This encodes CASSPSTSGEETQYF.

The chain combines TRBV10-3 with TRBJ2-3; D possibly corresponds to TRBD1 (5 bases). The V end lost 0 bases, the J end lost 5 bases, and 15 bases lay between the germline ends. The CDR3 sequence is 16 residues long. Germline CDR1 and CDR2: ENHRY and SYGVKD. CDR3 nucleotides: TGTGCCATCAGTGAGTCCCCTGGAAGGGGTGAAGATACGCAGTATTTT. It translates to CAISESPGRGEDTQYF.

V and J are TRBV7-3 and TRBJ2-7; TRBD2 agrees at 8 bases. CDR3 length equals 15 residues. The V segment lost 2 bases and the J segment 0 bases; nucleotides outside the gene matches: 3. In germline, CDR1 is SGHTA, CDR2 FQGTGA. The CDR3, as DNA: TGTGCCAGCAGCTTAGCCGGGGGGGACTCCTACGAGCAGTACTTC. Protein: CASSLAGGDSYEQYF. Full variable domain (remainder filled in from reference TRBV7-3 and TRBJ2-7): GAGVSQTPSNKVTEKGKYVELRCDPISGHTALYWYRQSLGQGPEFLIYFQGTGAADDSGLPNDRFFAVRPEGSVSTLKIQRTERGDSAVYLCASSLAGGDSYEQYFGPGTRLTVT.

This clonotype was detected only a few times. V is TRBV5-1 and J is TRBJ1-1; D might be TRBD1 (6 bases). The V end was cut by 6 bases, the J end by 1 base, with 10 bases between. CDR1 is SGHRS and CDR2 is YFSETQ in the germline V gene. This CDR3 contains 13 residues. CDR3 sequence reads: CASNQGKNTEAFF. DNA for the CDR3: TGCGCCAGCAATCAGGGGAAGAACACTGAAGCTTTCTTT.

The chain joins TRBV6-2 or TRBV6-3 to TRBJ2-4; 7 nucleotides agree with TRBD1. Trimming removed 8 bases from V and 5 bases from J; junction bases left unmatched: 3. The germline V gene has CDR1 MNHEY and CDR2 SVGEGT. The CDR3 is 12 residues long. The CDR3 DNA reads TGTGCCAGCGTCGGGACAGAAAACATTCAGTACTTC. Its translation: CASVGTENIQYF.

The rearrangement links TRBV5-1 to TRBJ1-4; D might be TRBD1 (5 bases). Germline lookup yields CDR1 SGHRS and CDR2 YFSETQ. The length of the CDR3 is 15 residues. Trimming took off 0 bases at V and 8 bases at J, with 14 bases between the two ends. CDR3 in DNA: TGCGCCAGCAGCTTGGCGGGGCAGGGAGGCGAAAAACTGTTTTTT. As protein: CASSLAGQGGEKLFF.

The chain links TRBV20-1 to TRBJ2-7; D may be TRBD2 (6 bases). Trimming shortened V by 4 bases and J by 3 bases, and 10 bases separated the two germline ends. Germline CDR1 reads DFQATT; CDR2 reads SNEGSKA (reference sequence). The CDR3 is 12 amino acids. The CDR3 loop reads CSANPSVYEQYF. DNA of the CDR3: TGCAGTGCTAACCCTAGCGTCTACGAGCAGTACTTC.

The V call is TRBV6-5, the J call TRBJ2-7, with D maybe TRBD2 (7 bases). The germline gives CDR1 MNHEY, CDR2 SVGAGI. The CDR3 sequence is 15 residues long. V was clipped by 0 bases and J by 2 bases, with 11 bases between them. The CDR3 sequence: CASSYSGGAPYEQYF. DNA of the CDR3: TGTGCCAGCAGTTACTCGGGGGGGGCCCCCTACGAGCAGTACTTC.

This clonotype was seen more than once but under ten times. V and J are TRBV5-5 and TRBJ1-1, with a possible D match to TRBD1 (5 bases). The V end lost 0 bases, the J end lost 4 bases, and 7 bases lay between the germline ends. Germline CDR1 reads SGHKS; CDR2 reads YYEKEE (reference sequence). The CDR3 length is 13 residues. CDR3 loop: CASSLEQVTEAFF. As DNA, the CDR3 is TGTGCCAGCAGCTTGGAACAGGTCACTGAAGCTTTCTTT. The whole variable domain, filled in from reference TRBV5-5 and TRBJ1-1, reads DAGVTQSPTHLIKTRGQQVTLRCSPISGHKSVSWYQQVLGQGPQFIFQYYEKEERGRGNFPDRFSARQFPNYSSELNVNALLLGDSALYLCASSLEQVTEAFFGQGTRLTVV.

This clonotype has more than one count but fewer than ten. The V and J genes are TRBV19 and TRBJ2-5; no definite D call. The V gene lost 5 bases and the J gene lost 2 bases, with 6 bases spanning the gap. Germline V gene sequence: CDR1 LNHDA, CDR2 SQIVND (reference sequence). This CDR3 comprises 12 residues. The CDR3 sequence is CASSQRQETQYF. The CDR3 region has the DNA TGTGCCAGTAGTCAGAGGCAAGAGACCCAGTACTTC.

This clonotype turned up a few times. The chain is built from TRBV7-9 and TRBJ1-1, with D possibly being TRBD1 (5 bases). The length of the CDR3 is 13 residues. In germline, CDR1 is SEHNR, CDR2 FQNEAQ (reference sequence). Trimming took 2 bases from V and 8 from J, leaving 12 bases between them. In DNA form, the CDR3 reads TGTGCCAGCAGCTTATGGGGGTCAGAGGAAGCTTTCTTT. Encoded protein: CASSLWGSEEAFF.

The chain couples TRBV11-3 to TRBJ2-2, with TRBD2 identical over 10 bases. The ends lost 4 bases at V and 4 bases at J; junction bases unmatched: 6. The CDR3 totals 16 residues. CDR1 is SGHNT and CDR2 is YENEEA in the germline V gene. The CDR3 sequence: CASSSRLAGSTGELFF. CDR3 sequence (DNA): TGTGCCAGCAGCTCCAGACTAGCGGGTTCCACCGGGGAGCTGTTTTTT.

This chain joins TRBV5-1 and TRBJ1-2, with D maybe TRBD1 (6 bases). V lost 7 bases to trimming and J lost 3 bases, with 19 bases between them. Germline V lookup: CDR1 SGHRS, CDR2 YFSETQ. This CDR3 is built from 15 residues. CDR3 DNA: TGCGCCAGCGGTCGATCCTTTTCAGGGGACTATGGCTACACCTTC. It codes for CASGRSFSGDYGYTF.